The rows below give T cell receptor beta chains drawn from one sample of a study of patients and donors after allogeneic stem cell transplantation. Using its own MiXCR run on the RT-PCR reads, TCRdb lists one record per CDR3 protein. Of roughly 880,000 distinct CDR3 sequences in the sample, more than 15% are singletons; the top ten hold 6%. The sample taken for sequencing was blood, either unsorted or a sorted T cell fraction (not recorded which). The receptors were gathered from a human donor who was either an allogeneic HSCT recipient or a stem cell or donor lymphocyte infusion donor (not recorded which). It is not recorded whose cells these are; they may come from a transplant donor. The CDR3 runs from the conserved cysteine through the conserved F or W. A D gene is named only where the DNA matches it firmly. Size is stated for part of the rows, as once, few or many counts, or as a class when the clone is expanded.

TRBD1 TRBJ1-3 TRBV6-1 NA CASSPRQGLSGNTIYF TGTGCCAGCAGTCCCCGACAGGGCCTCTCTGGAAACACCATATATTTT
TRBD2 TRBJ2-1 TRBV24-1 many CATSESGRAYNEQFF TGTGCCACCAGTGAGAGCGGGAGGGCCTACAATGAGCAGTTCTTC
TRBD1 TRBJ2-4 TRBV18 NA CASSSGQALNIQYF TGTGCCAGCTCATCGGGACAGGCATTAAACATTCAGTACTTC
TRBD2 TRBJ2-1 TRBV5-1 many CASSSGLAGYNEQFF TGTGCCAGCAGCTCGGGACTAGCGGGATACAATGAGCAGTTCTTC
NA TRBJ1-2 TRBV4-2 many CASSPEDRPYGYTF TGTGCCAGCAGCCCAGAAGACAGGCCCTATGGCTACACCTTC
NA TRBJ2-3 TRBV27 NA CASSLERPRTNTQYF TGTGCCAGCAGTTTGGAGCGGCCTCGCACCAATACGCAGTATTTT
NA TRBJ2-7 TRBV4-1 NA CASSQVFQGQYEQYF TGCGCCAGCAGCCAAGTTTTCCAGGGGCAATACGAGCAGTACTTC
TRBD1 TRBJ1-3 TRBV29-1 few CSVPGTDDGNTIYF TGCAGCGTTCCCGGGACAGATGATGGAAACACCATATATTTT
NA TRBJ2-1 TRBV20-1 NA CSARFIWDEQFF TGCAGTGCTAGGTTTATCTGGGATGAGCAGTTCTTC
NA TRBJ1-1 TRBV20-1 NA CSARDTLRNTEAFF TGCAGTGCTAGAGATACTTTACGTAACACTGAAGCTTTCTTT
NA TRBJ1-2 TRBV11-2 NA CASSSIGAGRGADYGYTF TGTGCCAGCAGCTCCATTGGGGCAGGGAGGGGAGCTGACTATGGCTACACCTTC
NA TRBJ1-6 TRBV12-3/TRBV12-4 few CASSPRGGRGSPLHF TGTGCCAGCAGCCCCCGGGGGGGAAGAGGATCACCCCTCCACTTT
NA TRBJ1-1 TRBV7-6 few CASSPDTDTEAFF TGTGCCAGCAGCCCTGACACTGACACTGAAGCTTTCTTT
NA TRBJ2-5 TRBV7-8 NA CASSLVRGWETQYF TGTGCCAGCAGCTTAGTACGGGGGTGGGAGACCCAGTACTTC
NA TRBJ1-5 TRBV6-6 few CASSLDRTRPQHF TGTGCCAGCAGTCTCGACAGGACCAGGCCCCAGCATTTT
TRBD1 TRBJ1-2 TRBV5-8 NA CASSRVRTGTGGYTF TGTGCCAGCAGCCGAGTTAGGACAGGGACGGGGGGCTACACCTTC
NA TRBJ1-4 TRBV7-9 NA CASTRGGIGEKLFF TGTGCCAGCACACGGGGAGGGATCGGCGAAAAACTGTTTTTT
NA TRBJ1-2 TRBV5-1 NA CATGDYGYTF TGCGCCACTGGGGACTATGGCTACACCTTC
TRBD1 TRBJ2-2 TRBV7-2 NA CASSPIGQGNTGELFF TGTGCCAGCAGCCCAATCGGACAGGGGAACACCGGGGAGCTGTTTTTT
NA TRBJ2-7 TRBV5-1 few CASSPGELTYEQYF TGCGCCAGCAGCCCGGGGGAACTAACCTACGAGCAGTACTTC
TRBD1 TRBJ1-1 TRBV7-3 NA CASSLQGAATEAFF TGTGCCAGCAGCTTGCAGGGGGCTGCCACTGAAGCTTTCTTT
NA TRBJ1-3 TRBV12-3/TRBV12-4 NA CASSSQGRSGNTIYF TGTGCCAGCAGTTCCCAGGGTCGCTCTGGAAACACCATATATTTT
TRBD1 TRBJ2-2 TRBV10-3 NA CAISEGQGNTGELFF TGTGCCATCAGTGAGGGACAGGGAAACACCGGGGAGCTGTTTTTT
NA TRBJ1-6 TRBV14 few CASSPAPNRPNSPLHF TGTGCCAGCAGCCCAGCCCCGAACAGGCCCAATTCACCCCTCCACTTT
NA TRBJ2-3 TRBV5-6 few CASRAKGGQPDTQYF TGTGCCAGCAGGGCCAAAGGGGGGCAACCAGATACGCAGTATTTT
TRBD2 TRBJ2-1 TRBV12-3/TRBV12-4 few CASSFTLAGGDNEQFF TGTGCCAGCAGTTTCACTCTAGCGGGGGGGGACAATGAGCAGTTCTTC
NA TRBJ1-2 TRBV9 few CASKGPTYTF TGTGCCAGCAAGGGACCTACATATACCTTC
NA TRBJ2-3 TRBV7-2 few CASSLLGTLRLDTQYF TGTGCCAGCAGCTTACTAGGGACCTTAAGGTTAGATACGCAGTATTTT
NA TRBJ1-1 TRBV2 NA CASRVPGLNTEAFF TGTGCCAGCAGGGTACCGGGTCTCAACACTGAAGCTTTCTTT
TRBD1 TRBJ1-5 TRBV20-1 few CSARAGTGGYSNQPQHF TGCAGTGCTAGAGCCGGGACAGGGGGTTATAGCAATCAGCCCCAGCATTTT
NA TRBJ1-2 TRBV20-1 few CSAMPQRGGYTF TGCAGTGCTATGCCCCAGCGCGGCGGCTACACCTTC
NA TRBJ1-1 TRBV15 NA CATSRASMNTEAFF TGTGCCACCAGCAGAGCGTCGATGAACACTGAAGCTTTCTTT
TRBD2 TRBJ2-1 TRBV12-3/TRBV12-4 NA CASSIGTSGRATEQFF TGTGCCAGCAGTATCGGGACTAGCGGGAGGGCGACTGAGCAGTTCTTC
TRBD1 TRBJ2-3 TRBV11-2 few CASSLGPGTADTQYF TGTGCCAGCAGCTTAGGTCCAGGGACAGCAGATACGCAGTATTTT
NA TRBJ2-2 TRBV12-3/TRBV12-4 many CASSWGSTGELFF TGTGCCAGCAGTTGGGGTTCTACTGGGGAGCTGTTTTTT
NA TRBJ2-7 TRBV6-5 NA CASSYGLSSYEQYF TGTGCCAGCAGTTATGGGTTAAGCTCCTACGAGCAGTACTTC
NA TRBJ2-1 TRBV12-3/TRBV12-4 few CASINRDWRRNEQFF TGTGCCAGTATCAACCGGGACTGGCGGAGGAATGAGCAGTTCTTC
NA TRBJ2-7 TRBV27 NA CASSLASTGSYEQYF TGTGCCAGCAGTTTGGCAAGTACAGGTTCCTACGAGCAGTACTTC
NA TRBJ1-4 TRBV12-3/TRBV12-4 NA CASTPRGSNEKLFF TGTGCCAGCACTCCTAGAGGTTCCAATGAAAAACTGTTTTTT
NA TRBJ1-2 TRBV9 NA CASSVVGEGYTF TGTGCCAGCAGCGTAGTAGGTGAGGGCTACACCTTC
TRBD1 TRBJ1-1 TRBV12-3/TRBV12-4 few CASSPRQGRGVNTEAFF TGTGCCAGCAGTCCTCGACAGGGGAGGGGGGTAAACACTGAAGCTTTCTTT
NA TRBJ2-5 TRBV12-5 NA CASGLLPRVRNQETQYF TGTGCTAGTGGTTTGCTACCCAGAGTGAGGAACCAAGAGACCCAGTACTTC
NA TRBJ1-2 TRBV5-1 NA CASSSDGGRNYGYTF TGCGCCAGCAGCAGCGATGGCGGGAGAAACTATGGCTACACCTTC
TRBD1 TRBJ1-1 TRBV12-5 NA CASGFRRGRANTEAFF TGTGCTAGTGGTTTTAGAAGGGGGCGGGCGAACACTGAAGCTTTCTTT